This T cell receptor beta chain appears in the sequencing data of a study of blood T cell repertoires in COVID-19. J was trimmed by 1 base and V by 7 bases; bases with no gene match: 4. There are 14 residues in the CDR3. Germline V lookup: CDR1 SGHAT, CDR2 FQNNGV. Sequencing was performed with immunoSEQ multiplex PCR; in TCRdb, only in-frame clones are kept and a portion is missing. The repertoire has a few hundred thousand clones, 70% to 90% of them found once; the top ten carry around 4.5%. Sequencing used PBMCs or T cells enriched from blood (not recorded which). The TCR sequence derives from a woman aged 30 to 39 who had recovered from COVID-19. J is TRBJ2-7 and V is TRBV11-2; 10 positions match TRBD1. As DNA, the CDR3 is TGTGCCAGCAAGAGGACAGGGGGATCCTACGAGCAGTACTTC. Translating gives CASKRTGGSYEQYF.